The 21 T cell receptor beta chains reported below all come from one sample, sequenced in a study of T cells after yellow fever vaccination. MiXCR, applied by TCRdb to the 5' RACE reads, yields one record per CDR3 protein. Altogether about 220,000 distinct CDR3 sequences are present, roughly 6.8% being singletons, with the ten largest covering around 1.1%. Sequenced material: CD4+ T cells sorted from PBMCs, taken on the day of the yellow fever booster vaccination. The receptors come from a man aged 30 to 39 who received the YFV17D yellow fever vaccine.

In this sample, this clonotype turned up many times. This rearrangement joins TRBV20-1 to TRBJ2-4; D is perhaps TRBD1 or TRBD2 (6 bases each). CDR1 and CDR2 (germline): DFQATT, SNEGSKA (reference sequence). The V end lost 7 bases, the J end lost 9 bases, and 16 bases lay between the germline ends. The CDR3 extends over 12 amino acids. As DNA, the CDR3 is TGCAGTGGGAGGGACACCTTATTCATTCAGTACTTC. Translating gives CSGRDTLFIQYF.

This chain connects TRBV5-1 to TRBJ2-1, with TRBD1 matching over 11 bases. Unmatched junction bases numbered 5, after V lost 2 bases and J lost 7 bases. The CDR3 contains 15 residues. Germline CDR1 and CDR2: SGHRS and YFSETQ. CDR3 in amino acids: CASSFGGTGGNEQFF. The CDR3 DNA follows: TGCGCCAGCAGCTTTGGGGGGACAGGGGGGAATGAGCAGTTCTTC.

The chain is built from TRBV7-2 and TRBJ2-2; a possible D gene is TRBD1 (5 bases). CDR1 is SGHTA, CDR2 FQGNSA, per germline. The CDR3 length is 14 residues. Trimming pared 5 bases from V and 3 bases from J, leaving 10 bases between. The CDR3 nucleotides are TGTGCCAGCAGCCAAGCAGGGTACACCGGGGAGCTGTTTTTT. It translates to CASSQAGYTGELFF.

V gene TRBV11-1 combines with J gene TRBJ2-1, with TRBD1 matching over 7 bases. After removal of 7 bases from V and 8 bases from J, the junction contained 23 bases not matched to a gene. There are 18 residues in the CDR3. Germline CDR1 is SGHAT and CDR2 is FQDESV (reference sequence). The chain's CDR3 is CASTKGAGAEYKRDEQFF. The DNA for the CDR3 is TGTGCCAGCACAAAGGGGGCAGGAGCGGAGTATAAAAGGGATGAGCAGTTCTTC.

This clonotype appeared many times. This rearrangement joins TRBV7-8 to TRBJ1-4; tentative D call: TRBD1 (5 bases). CDR1 is SGHVS, CDR2 FQNEAQ, per germline. This CDR3 comprises 12 residues. The V end lost 5 bases, the J end lost 8 bases, and 9 bases lay between the germline ends. CDR3 amino acids: CASSRGFEKLFF. In nucleotides, the CDR3 is TGTGCCAGCAGCAGGGGTTTCGAAAAACTGTTTTTT.

This clonotype was observed a handful of times. The chain joins TRBV3-1 to TRBJ2-3; no clear D. The CDR3 length is 12 residues. From germline, CDR1 is LGHDT and CDR2 YNNKEL (reference sequence). The V and J ends lost 3 bases and 5 bases respectively, with 6 bases between them. The CDR3 sequence: CASSQFQDTQYF. The CDR3 DNA reads as TGTGCCAGCAGCCAGTTTCAAGATACGCAGTATTTT.

This clonotype was seen repeatedly, ten times or more. The chain joins TRBV10-3 to TRBJ2-7; tentative D call: TRBD2 (6 bases). Germline V gives CDR1 ENHRY, CDR2 SYGVKD. The CDR3 is made up of 13 amino acids. V was cut by 10 bases and J by 1 base, with 14 bases left in between. The CDR3 nucleotides are TGTGCCACTACAGCGGGCGTATCCTACGAGCAGTACTTC. Translating gives CATTAGVSYEQYF.

The chain carries TRBV20-1 and TRBJ2-3; TRBD2 matches 10 bases. Germline trimming cut 6 bases from V and 2 bases from J; bases unmatched to any gene: 5. This CDR3 comprises 14 residues. Germline values: CDR1 DFQATT, CDR2 SNEGSKA (reference sequence). The CDR3 protein is CSAGLAEDTDTQYF. The CDR3 DNA sequence: TGCAGTGCCGGACTAGCGGAGGACACAGATACGCAGTATTTT.

This CDR3 reads CASSVGTGVTYEQYF. The DNA of the CDR3 is TGTGCCAGCAGCGTCGGGACAGGGGTTACCTACGAGCAGTACTTC. This sequence joins TRBV7-7 and TRBJ2-7; TRBD1 aligns across 10 bases. The V gene end was trimmed by 5 bases and the J gene end by 2 bases; junction bases not matched to a gene: 6. CDR3 length equals 15 residues. Per the germline V gene, CDR1 is SSHAT and CDR2 is FNYEAQ (reference sequence).

This chain connects TRBV6-6 to TRBJ1-1; D might be TRBD1 (5 bases). With 4 bases removed from V and 4 bases from J, the gap between germline ends came to 31 bases. The germline CDR1 and CDR2 sequences are MNHNY and SVGAGI (reference sequence). CDR3 length: 20 residues. The CDR3 DNA sequence: TGTGCCAGCAGTTCTACTTTGGGTGGACGAGACAGTACCAGTAGCACTGAAGCTTTCTTT. Amino acids: CASSSTLGGRDSTSSTEAFF.

V and J are TRBV7-2 and TRBJ1-6; possibly TRBD1 for D (5 bases). CDR1 is SGHTA, CDR2 FQGNSA, per germline. The length of the CDR3 is 11 residues. V gave up 3 bases and J gave up 19 bases, with 13 bases separating them. The CDR3 nucleotides are TGTGCCAGCAGCTTGGGGGATTCTAAGCACTTT. Encoded protein: CASSLGDSKHF.

Remarks on this clonotype: This may be a read error: a much more frequent sequence differs by one nucleotide. The rearrangement links TRBV5-1 to TRBJ2-5; D unclear. The CDR3 extends over 14 amino acids. The V gene's germline CDR1 is SGHRS and CDR2 YFSETQ. Written as DNA, the CDR3 is TGCGCCAGCAGATTGGATTGGTTAAAAGAGACCCAGTACTTC. It codes for CASRLDWLKETQYF.

This clonotype has ten or more counts. The rearrangement uses TRBV6-1 and TRBJ2-7, with TRBD1 as a possible D gene (6 bases). V gave up 6 bases and J gave up 7 bases, with 19 bases separating them. The CDR3 is 14 amino acids. Germline lookup yields CDR1 MNHNS and CDR2 SASEGT. CDR3 sequence reads: CASRRIGQMGEQYF. In nucleotides, the CDR3 is TGTGCCAGCAGAAGGATCGGACAGATGGGAGAGCAGTACTTC.

This chain uses TRBV4-3 with TRBJ2-7, with a weak D call TRBD2 (6 bases). This CDR3 region has 15 residues. From germline, CDR1 is LGHNA and CDR2 YSLEER. V lost 0 bases and J 4 bases, leaving 13 bases between the germline ends. This CDR3 reads CASSQDLREAYEQYF. The CDR3 coding sequence is TGCGCCAGCAGCCAAGATCTCAGGGAGGCTTACGAGCAGTACTTC.

This chain joins TRBV7-2 and TRBJ2-3; no reliable D call. V was shortened by 4 bases and J by 6 bases, with 11 bases between the two germline ends. The CDR3 runs 13 residues. Looked up from germline, CDR1 is SGHTA and CDR2 is FQGNSA. CDR3 DNA: TGTGCCAGCAGCTCGACCGTATCGGATACGCAGTATTTT. Encoded protein: CASSSTVSDTQYF.

This clonotype showed up many times. This chain joins TRBV29-1 and TRBJ2-1; no firm D call. The germline V gene encodes CDR1 SQVTM and CDR2 ANQGSEA. V was clipped by 8 bases and J by 1 base, with 9 bases between them. The CDR3 is 12 amino acids. The CDR3 sequence: CSLGLSYNEQFF. CDR3 nucleotides: TGCAGCTTAGGGTTGTCCTACAATGAGCAGTTCTTC.

There are many counts of this clonotype. The chain has TRBV20-1 and TRBJ2-3; TRBD2 aligns across 13 bases. CDR1 is DFQATT, CDR2 SNEGSKA, per germline (reference sequence). The CDR3 sequence is 17 residues long. J was trimmed by 2 bases and V by 6 bases; bases with no gene match: 11. This CDR3 is CSALKRTSGGITDTQYF. CDR3 sequence (DNA): TGCAGTGCCCTGAAGCGGACTAGCGGGGGAATCACAGATACGCAGTATTTT.

This clonotype was recorded many times. The chain links TRBV5-1 to TRBJ2-3; perhaps TRBD2 as D (6 bases). From germline, CDR1 is SGHRS and CDR2 YFSETQ. V lost 5 bases and J 2 bases, leaving 15 bases between the germline ends. CDR3 size: 15 residues. CDR3 residues: CASRALAGITDTQYF. CDR3 DNA: TGCGCCAGCAGGGCGCTTGCGGGGATCACAGATACGCAGTATTTT.

This clonotype was counted many times. V and J are TRBV4-3 and TRBJ2-4; D possibly corresponds to TRBD2 (6 bases). Germline CDR1 LGHNA, CDR2 YSLEER. V was clipped by 0 bases and J by 3 bases, with 12 bases between them. The CDR3 consists of 16 residues. CDR3 sequence: CASSQDRGGVKNIQYF. In DNA, the CDR3 is TGCGCCAGCAGCCAAGATCGTGGAGGGGTCAAAAACATTCAGTACTTC.

This chain connects TRBV30 to TRBJ1-2; D is uncertain. The germline V and J ends were trimmed by 4 bases and 4 bases, with 13 bases remaining between them. This CDR3 is built from 13 residues. The germline V gene has CDR1 GTSNPN and CDR2 SVGIG (reference sequence). This CDR3 reads CAWNSLMGYGYTF. The CDR3 DNA reads TGTGCCTGGAATAGCCTTATGGGCTATGGCTACACCTTC.

The rearrangement links TRBV20-1 to TRBJ1-2, with TRBD1 matching 8 bases. Germline V gene lookup returns CDR1 DFQATT and CDR2 SNEGSKA (reference sequence). There are 14 residues in the CDR3. V was pared by 8 bases and J by 0 bases, with 8 bases of the junction left unmatched. The CDR3 nucleotides read TGCAGTCCGGCAGGGGGCCGCACTAACTATGGCTACACCTTC. Translation: CSPAGGRTNYGYTF.